This T cell receptor (beta chain) was identified in a study of T cells after yellow fever vaccination. Study results and caveats: Relatively few clonotypes were ones that appeared in both CD4 and CD8 compartments. Clones from primary vaccination mostly reappeared after the booster (around 96% CD4, around 90% CD8).

The CDR3 contains 16 residues. Germline CDR1 is MGHRA and CDR2 is YSYEKL. V gave up 0 bases and J gave up 4 bases, with 15 bases separating them. A word on this clonotype: Its specificity is unknown.

Conversion of TCR transcripts into cDNA relied on 5'RACE template switching, which added a universal primer site and UMIs. Each CDR3 protein is one row after TCRdb ran MiXCR on the 5' RACE reads. The sample has under 250,000 distinct CDR3 sequences, 3% to 3.5% seen once; the top ten hold 3.2%. Sequenced here: CD4+ T cells sorted from PBMCs, sampled 10 days after the yellow fever booster vaccination. This chain links TRBV4-1 with TRBJ1-1, with TRBD1 as a possible D gene (6 bases). This TCR derives from a man younger than 35 who received the YFV17D yellow fever vaccine. The CDR3 sequence is CASSQDKKAGVTEAFF. Here the CDR3 DNA reads TGCGCCAGCAGCCAAGATAAGAAAGCAGGGGTCACTGAAGCTTTCTTT.